This passage covers 10 T cell receptor beta chains from one sample sequenced in a study of T cell responses to AZD1222 COVID-19 vaccine. Using immunoSEQ multiplex PCR, the repertoire was profiled, and TCRdb retains in-frame clones only, with some absent. The sample lists around 150,000 clones; 70% to 90% were seen once. Here the sequenced sample was peripheral blood, taken on day 0 of AZD1222 vaccination. The receptor source for this set is an adult in good health.

The chain has TRBV6-5 and TRBJ1-6; D might be TRBD1 (5 bases). The germline gives CDR1 MNHEY, CDR2 SVGAGI. This CDR3 spans 14 amino acids. The ends were cut back, 6 bases at V and 9 bases at J, with 15 bases in the middle. The CDR3 DNA is TGTGCCAGCAGCGCCGCCCAGGGTGTTTCACCCCTCCACTTT. The encoded protein is CASSAAQGVSPLHF.

The rearrangement links TRBV7-6 to TRBJ2-2; 10 nucleotides line up with TRBD1. Germline-derived CDR1 and CDR2 are SGHVS and FNYEAQ. The CDR3 consists of 16 residues. With V trimmed by 5 bases and J by 6 bases, 9 bases remained unmatched. For the CDR3, the DNA is TGTGCCAGCAGCAGTGGACAGGGGGGGTTCCCCGGGGAGCTGTTTTTT. Encoded protein: CASSSGQGGFPGELFF.

The V and J genes are TRBV19 and TRBJ1-1; D gene ambiguous. The CDR3 runs to 13 residues. Germline CDR1 is LNHDA and CDR2 is SQIVND (reference sequence). Trimming took off 8 bases at V and 0 bases at J, with 10 bases between the two ends. CDR3 sequence reads: CASAQILNTEAFF. The CDR3 DNA sequence: TGTGCCAGTGCTCAAATCCTGAACACTGAAGCTTTCTTT.

The V and J genes are TRBV2 and TRBJ2-7, with TRBD1 as a possible D gene (6 bases). Trimming took 8 bases from V and 4 from J, leaving 24 bases between them. This CDR3 is built from 16 residues. Per the germline V gene, CDR1 is SNHLY and CDR2 is FYNNEI. CDR3 in amino acids: CASRLPEDRSLYEQYF. CDR3 nucleotides: TGTGCCAGCCGGTTGCCGGAAGACAGGAGCCTTTACGAGCAGTACTTC. The full variable domain, completed using reference TRBV2 and TRBJ2-7, is EPEVTQTPSHQVTQMGQEVILRCVPISNHLYFYWYRQILGQKVEFLVSFYNNEISEKSEIFDDQFSVERPDGSNFTLKIRSTKLEDSAMYFCASRLPEDRSLYEQYFGPGTRLTVT.

The chain carries TRBV5-1 and TRBJ1-1; D is unresolved. The germline V gene has CDR1 SGHRS and CDR2 YFSETQ. The CDR3 runs to 12 residues. V was clipped by 4 bases and J by 4 bases, with 8 bases between them. CDR3 protein: CASSEGFTEAFF. For the CDR3, the DNA is TGCGCCAGCAGCGAGGGTTTCACTGAAGCTTTCTTT.

The table lists this clone with a count of one. The chain recombines TRBV2 with TRBJ1-6; D is possibly TRBD1 (6 bases). CDR3 length: 16 amino acids. The V end lost 7 bases, the J end lost 0 bases, and 13 bases lay between the germline ends. Germline-derived CDR1 and CDR2 are SNHLY and FYNNEI. In nucleotides, the CDR3 is TGTGCCAGCACTTTGAGGGGGAGCTCCTATAATTCACCCCTCCACTTT. Protein product: CASTLRGSSYNSPLHF.

This clone appeared once. The CDR3: CASSLGPGIANTEAFF. The CDR3 DNA reads as TGTGCCAGCAGCTTGGGCCCGGGAATCGCGAACACTGAAGCTTTCTTT. The chain employs TRBV5-4 and TRBJ1-1, with unresolved D. The CDR3 runs 16 residues. Germline V gene data show CDR1 as SGHNT and CDR2 as YYREEE (reference sequence). With 0 bases removed from V and 1 base from J, the gap between germline ends came to 13 bases.

The chain has TRBV12-3 or TRBV12-4 and TRBJ2-5, with D unclear. V lost 2 bases and J 3 bases, leaving 1 base between the germline ends. CDR3 length equals 11 residues. The CDR3 sequence is CASSLKETQYF. The CDR3 nucleotides are TGTGCCAGCAGTTTAAAAGAGACCCAGTACTTC.

The chain couples TRBV24-1 to TRBJ2-2; no clear D. The CDR3 extends over 16 amino acids. Germline assignment: CDR1 KGHDR and CDR2 SFDVKD. With 7 bases removed from V and 2 bases from J, the gap between germline ends came to 16 bases. CDR3 nucleotide sequence: TGTGCCACCAGCGGTGGCAGAACCTTTAACACCGGGGAGCTGTTTTTT. Translated: CATSGGRTFNTGELFF.

This sequence joins TRBV5-4 and TRBJ2-2; D may match TRBD1 or TRBD2 (5 bases each). The CDR3 sequence is 17 residues long. Trimming took off 0 bases at V and 2 bases at J, with 14 bases between the two ends. Germline V CDR1 and CDR2: SGHNT, YYREEE (reference sequence). This CDR3 is CASSLGSGTGNTGELFF. The CDR3, as DNA: TGTGCCAGCAGCTTGGGGTCGGGGACGGGAAACACCGGGGAGCTGTTTTTT.